The rows below give T cell receptor beta chains drawn from one sample of a study of T cells in Graves' hyperthyroidism and ophthalmopathy. TCRdb redid the calling of the multiplex PCR reads with MiXCR, one entry per CDR3 protein. The table records a few hundred thousand distinct CDR3 sequences, about an eighth of them present only once. Input material: blood. The receptors originated from a woman between 18 and 29 years old with Graves' hyperthyroidism. Each CDR3 is given with its conserved first and last residue. Each record gives: clone size, D gene, V gene, J gene, CDR3 protein, CDR3 DNA. D genes are given only for firm matches. Clone size is shown for a subset of rows, as once, few, many or a class of expanded clone.

many,TRBD1,TRBV28,TRBJ2-7,CASSLNRGTGGTYEQYF,TGTGCCAGCAGTTTAAATAGAGGGACAGGGGGGACCTACGAGCAGTACTTC
many,TRBD1,TRBV9,TRBJ2-7,CASSSTSNRGGEQYF,TGTGCCAGCAGCTCAACATCCAACAGGGGTGGAGAGCAGTACTTC
few,TRBD1,TRBV5-1,TRBJ1-2,CASSLAVKTGANGYTF,TGCGCCAGCAGCTTGGCCGTCAAGACAGGGGCCAATGGCTACACCTTC
-,TRBD2,TRBV20-1,TRBJ2-1,CSAVDLADNEQFF,TGCAGTGCCGTAGATCTAGCGGACAATGAGCAGTTCTTC
-,TRBD2,TRBV25-1,TRBJ2-1,CASSDGTSGNNEQFF,TGTGCCAGCAGTGACGGGACTAGCGGTAACAATGAGCAGTTCTTC
-,TRBD2,TRBV10-1,TRBJ2-1,CASSETSGRPGEQFF,TGCGCCAGCAGTGAGACTAGCGGGAGGCCGGGTGAGCAGTTCTTC
many,-,TRBV27,TRBJ2-1,CASNSSWDLAYNEQFF,TGTGCCAGCAATTCCTCCTGGGACCTAGCCTACAATGAGCAGTTCTTC
many,TRBD1,TRBV7-2,TRBJ2-7,CASSLVGTGSNEQYF,TGTGCCAGCAGCTTAGTTGGGACAGGGAGCAACGAGCAGTACTTC
many,TRBD1,TRBV18,TRBJ1-4,CASSPPDRVGKLFF,TGTGCCAGCTCACCACCGGACAGGGTGGGAAAACTGTTTTTT
few,-,TRBV7-9,TRBJ2-3,CASSLRGFTDTQYF,TGTGCCAGCAGCTTACGGGGGTTCACAGATACGCAGTATTTT
-,TRBD1,TRBV9,TRBJ2-2,CASSVAGQGSTGELFF,TGTGCCAGCAGCGTAGCTGGACAGGGTTCCACCGGGGAGCTGTTTTTT
-,TRBD2,TRBV2,TRBJ2-1,CASSGRTSGRGEQFF,TGTGCCAGCAGTGGACGGACTAGCGGGAGGGGCGAGCAGTTCTTC
-,TRBD2,TRBV6-2/TRBV6-3,TRBJ2-1,CASRGSGSPSYNEQFF,TGTGCCAGCAGGGGTAGCGGGAGCCCGTCCTACAATGAGCAGTTCTTC
few,-,TRBV27,TRBJ1-6,CASSLSNGRSSYNSPLHF,TGTGCCAGCAGTTTATCGAATGGGAGGAGCTCCTATAATTCACCCCTCCACTTT
few,-,TRBV7-3,TRBJ2-7,CASSPNRESYEQYF,TGTGCCAGCAGCCCAAACAGGGAAAGCTACGAGCAGTACTTC
-,-,TRBV5-6,TRBJ2-5,CASSEAPGGEETQYF,TGTGCCAGCAGCGAGGCCCCAGGAGGGGAAGAGACCCAGTACTTC
many,TRBD2,TRBV12-3/TRBV12-4,TRBJ2-1,CASSSLLGGSYNEQFF,TGTGCCAGCAGTTCCCTCCTAGGCGGGAGCTACAATGAGCAGTTCTTC
-,-,TRBV18,TRBJ2-7,CASSPLRLATSYEQYF,TGTGCCAGCTCACCTCTAAGGCTAGCAACTTCCTACGAGCAGTACTTC
many,-,TRBV11-1,TRBJ1-1,CASSLSGRWGTEAFF,TGTGCCAGCAGCTTAAGTGGCCGCTGGGGCACTGAAGCTTTCTTT
-,-,TRBV4-1,TRBJ2-7,CASSQDVETESYEQYF,TGCGCCAGCAGCCAAGATGTTGAGACCGAATCCTACGAGCAGTACTTC
many,TRBD2,TRBV2,TRBJ2-1,CATGLAVRGEQFF,TGTGCCACCGGACTAGCGGTAAGGGGGGAGCAGTTCTTC
few,TRBD2,TRBV28,TRBJ2-1,CASRTSGTNYNEQFF,TGTGCCAGCAGGACTAGCGGAACTAACTACAATGAGCAGTTCTTC
-,TRBD2,TRBV5-1,TRBJ2-1,CASSLEQRGGGEQFF,TGCGCCAGCAGCTTGGAACAGCGGGGGGGGGGTGAGCAGTTCTTC
many,-,TRBV30,TRBJ1-6,CAWMAGSYNSPLHF,TGTGCCTGGATGGCAGGTTCCTATAATTCACCCCTCCACTTT
many,-,TRBV28,TRBJ1-4,CASSFEDSPAKLFF,TGTGCCAGCAGTTTCGAGGACAGCCCCGCGAAACTGTTTTTT
many,-,TRBV30,TRBJ1-1,CASLGDGAEAFF,TGTGCCAGTTTGGGGGATGGGGCTGAAGCTTTCTTT
-,TRBD1,TRBV12-3/TRBV12-4,TRBJ2-1,CASSYRDRGRNEQFF,TGTGCCAGCAGCTACCGGGACAGGGGGCGGAATGAGCAGTTCTTC
many,TRBD1,TRBV16,TRBJ1-5,CASSPRRTGGAINQPQHF,TGTGCCAGCAGCCCACGCCGGACAGGGGGCGCGATCAATCAGCCCCAGCATTTT
-,TRBD2,TRBV27,TRBJ2-3,CASDLAGGSTDTQYF,TGTGCCAGCGACTTAGCGGGAGGAAGCACAGATACGCAGTATTTT
-,TRBD2,TRBV9,TRBJ2-2,CASSPRGLAGDTGELFF,TGTGCCAGCAGCCCCCGGGGACTAGCGGGGGACACCGGGGAGCTGTTTTTT
-,TRBD1,TRBV20-1,TRBJ2-7,CSAPSDRASYEQYF,TGCAGTGCCCCTTCGGACAGGGCGTCCTACGAGCAGTACTTC
-,TRBD1,TRBV18,TRBJ2-5,CASSYTGGGSETQYF,TGTGCCAGCTCGTATACAGGGGGCGGTTCGGAGACCCAGTACTTC
-,-,TRBV4-3,TRBJ2-6,CASSQVRQTGANVLTF,TGCGCCAGCAGCCAAGTAAGGCAGACTGGGGCCAACGTCCTGACTTTC
many,TRBD1,TRBV20-1,TRBJ2-5,CSATGQGAETQYF,TGCAGTGCTACCGGACAGGGGGCCGAGACCCAGTACTTC
many,-,TRBV11-2,TRBJ2-7,CASSRGAASYEQYF,TGTGCCAGCAGCCGGGGGGCAGCCTCCTACGAGCAGTACTTC
many,-,TRBV2,TRBJ1-2,CASRWGAAGYTF,TGTGCCAGCAGGTGGGGGGCGGCTGGCTACACCTTC
many,TRBD2,TRBV30,TRBJ2-1,CAWNGAGTSGYNEQFF,TGTGCCTGGAATGGCGCCGGGACTAGCGGATACAATGAGCAGTTCTTC
-,-,TRBV14,TRBJ2-2,CASSLGQGLAGAIPGSCFF,-
many,-,TRBV7-3,TRBJ2-7,CASSSRQVWEQYF,TGTGCCAGCAGCTCGAGACAGGTCTGGGAGCAGTACTTC
many,-,TRBV7-9,TRBJ2-5,CASSLTTGQETQYF,TGTGCCAGCAGCTTAACTACGGGACAAGAGACCCAGTACTTC